These 6 T cell receptor beta chains were all obtained from the same sample, sequenced in a study of T cell responses to AZD1222 COVID-19 vaccine. Produced via immunoSEQ multiplex PCR; TCRdb's table is partial and in-frame only. The data contain 150,000 to 180,000 clones, around nine tenths of them singletons. Source: peripheral blood, taken on day 0 of AZD1222 vaccination. The receptors stem from an adult in good health.

The V gene is TRBV5-4, the J gene TRBJ2-2; 11 bases line up with TRBD2. The CDR3 runs 19 residues. V lost 0 bases and J lost 1; bases outside the gene matches: 8. Germline V gene lookup returns CDR1 SGHNT and CDR2 YYREEE (reference sequence). CDR3 coding DNA: TGTGCCAGCAGCTTGGGGGCGTTAGGGACTAGCGGGAACACCGGGGAGCTGTTTTTT. This translates into CASSLGALGTSGNTGELFF.

The rearrangement links TRBV5-1 to TRBJ2-1, with TRBD2 identical over 7 bases. The CDR3 runs 16 residues. The germline V gene encodes CDR1 SGHRS and CDR2 YFSETQ. The junction had 11 bases not matched to a gene; V was cut back by 4 bases and J by 4 bases. The CDR3 coding sequence is TGCGCCAGCAGCCCCAATGCCGGGACTACTTACAATGAGCAGTTCTTC. This sequence encodes CASSPNAGTTYNEQFF.

The chain has TRBV2 and TRBJ2-7; the match to TRBD1 covers 9 bases. The CDR3 sequence is 17 residues long. Germline lookup yields CDR1 SNHLY and CDR2 FYNNEI. J was trimmed by 7 bases and V by 0 bases; bases with no gene match: 13. The CDR3 DNA is TGTGCCAGCAGTGAAGCGGGACAGGGTTACCTATCTCGGGAGCAGTACTTC. It yields the protein CASSEAGQGYLSREQYF.

The rearrangement joins TRBV9 to TRBJ1-5; no definite D call. The ends were cut back, 6 bases at V and 1 base at J, with 17 bases in the middle. This CDR3 contains 16 residues. Germline CDR1 and CDR2: SGDLS and YYNGEE. CDR3 loop: CASKQKRHLSNQPQHF. CDR3 coding DNA: TGTGCCAGCAAACAAAAAAGACATTTGAGCAATCAGCCCCAGCATTTT. Full variable domain (outside the CDR3, taken from reference TRBV9 and TRBJ1-5): DSGVTQTPKHLITATGQRVTLRCSPRSGDLSVYWYQQSLDQGLQFLIQYYNGEERAKGNILERFSAQQFPDLHSELNLSSLELGDSALYFCASKQKRHLSNQPQHFGDGTRLSIL.

The chain is built from TRBV27 and TRBJ1-1; TRBD1 matches at 9 bases. The germline V gene has CDR1 MNHEY and CDR2 SMNVEV (reference sequence). The trim removed 4 bases at V and 1 base at J, leaving 4 bases unmatched. The CDR3 extends over 15 amino acids. In nucleotides, the CDR3 is TGTGCCAGCAGTTCCCCGGGACAGGGGAACACTGAAGCTTTCTTT. Protein sequence: CASSSPGQGNTEAFF.

The chain couples TRBV5-6 to TRBJ1-2; maybe TRBD1 (5 bases). Germline CDR1 SGHDT, CDR2 YYEEEE. The CDR3 length is 16 residues. Trimming pared 6 bases from V and 4 bases from J, leaving 22 bases between. This chain's CDR3 is CASTAGSRVRGYGYTF. CDR3 bases: TGTGCCAGCACAGCCGGGTCCAGGGTTCGGGGCTATGGCTACACCTTC.